These 28 T cell receptor beta chains originate from one sample sequenced in a study of coeliac disease. Sequencing used immunoSEQ multiplex PCR; TCRdb keeps in-frame clones, though not all of them. The sample has roughly 1,300 clones, 55% to 75% seen once; the top ten hold about 30%. The sample consisted of lamina propria lymphocytes from the gut. These receptors all stem from a woman aged 40 to 50 with celiac disease on a gluten-free diet, and with hypertension.

The rearrangement joins TRBV5-1 to TRBJ2-3, with 13 bases lining up with TRBD2. The V gene's germline CDR1 is SGHRS and CDR2 YFSETQ. The junction had 10 bases not matched to a gene; V was cut back by 4 bases and J by 5 bases. This CDR3 region has 17 residues. The CDR3 nucleotides read TGCGCCAGCAGCCCGGGGGGACTAGCGGGATCTCGAGATACGCAGTATTTT. Residues: CASSPGGLAGSRDTQYF.

The chain recombines TRBV18 with TRBJ2-7, with a tentative D call TRBD1 (6 bases). Deletions cut 3 bases from V and 3 bases from J, with 12 bases between. The CDR3 runs to 14 residues. Looked up from germline, CDR1 is KGHSH and CDR2 is LQKENI. The DNA of the CDR3 is TGTGCCAGCTCACCGCCCCGGGACAACTACGAGCAGTACTTC. Its protein product is CASSPPRDNYEQYF.

The chain employs TRBV29-1 and TRBJ1-3, with 7 positions matching TRBD1. The ends lost 7 bases at V and 6 bases at J; junction bases unmatched: 12. This CDR3 spans 14 amino acids. Germline V lookup: CDR1 SQVTM, CDR2 ANQGSEA. CDR3 sequence reads: CSAKAGGSANTIYF. The CDR3 DNA reads as TGCAGCGCCAAGGCAGGGGGTTCGGCAAACACCATATATTTT.

This clone came up a few times. The J gene is TRBJ2-7, the V gene TRBV4-1; no clear D gene. Germline-derived CDR1 and CDR2 are MGHRA and YSYEKL. V was shortened by 0 bases and J by 3 bases, with 12 bases between the two germline ends. CDR3 size: 15 residues. CDR3 residues: CASSQELNGDYEQYF. Written as DNA, the CDR3 is TGCGCCAGCAGCCAAGAGTTAAACGGAGACTACGAGCAGTACTTC.

This clone has more than one count but fewer than ten. A read error may produce the germline difference seen at one junction end. The genes are TRBV10-3 and TRBJ2-7; no firm D call. The CDR3 is 13 amino acids. CDR1 and CDR2 from the germline V gene are ENHRY and SYGVKD. In DNA, the CDR3 is TGTGCCAGCAGTTACGAAAGGCCCGGGGAGCAGTACTTC. Amino acid sequence: CASSYERPGEQYF.

This clone was seen a few times. The chain employs TRBV27 and TRBJ2-7; D uncertain. The germline CDR1 and CDR2 sequences are MNHEY and SMNVEV (reference sequence). The CDR3 consists of 18 residues. V was clipped by 5 bases and J by 2 bases, with 25 bases between them. In nucleotides, the CDR3 is TGTGCCAGCAGTGCAACCCCCGTTGGTCAAGCCTTTCCCTACGAGCAGTACTTC. Protein product: CASSATPVGQAFPYEQYF.

The V call is TRBV27, the J call TRBJ2-1; a weak D match, TRBD2 (5 bases). The ends were cut back, 6 bases at V and 10 bases at J, with 13 bases in the middle. The V gene's germline CDR1 is MNHEY and CDR2 SMNVEV (reference sequence). The CDR3 sequence is 12 residues long. As DNA, the CDR3 is TGTGCCAGCAGCCCCGAGGGCGAGGAGCAGTTCTTC. Translating gives CASSPEGEEQFF.

In regard to this clone: A far larger clone is a single base away, which makes a read error likely. The chain couples TRBV5-4 to TRBJ2-1; a weak D match, TRBD2 (6 bases). Germline-derived CDR1 and CDR2 are SGHNT and YYREEE (reference sequence). The CDR3 extends over 15 amino acids. V lost 7 bases and J lost 4, with 18 bases in between. The CDR3 DNA reads TGTGCCAGCTGGCCGGGACTCCCCTCTTACAATGAGCAGTTCTTC. Translating it yields CASWPGLPSYNEQFF.

This clone was detected once. The sample has other DNA sequences that encode this CDR3 too. The chain has TRBV9 and TRBJ2-1; no clear D. CDR3 length: 15 amino acids. Germline CDR1 and CDR2: SGDLS and YYNGEE. The ends were cut back, 4 bases at V and 4 bases at J, with 15 bases in the middle. CDR3 sequence: CASSPREKSYNEQFF. The CDR3 DNA is TGTGCCAGCAGCCCGAGAGAGAAATCGTACAATGAGCAGTTCTTC.

V and J are TRBV6-5 and TRBJ2-2, with D perhaps matching TRBD1 (6 bases). The germline V gene encodes CDR1 MNHEY and CDR2 SVGAGI. Trimming took off 4 bases at V and 0 bases at J, with 6 bases between the two ends. The CDR3 sequence is 14 residues long. This CDR3 reads CASSWTANTGELFF. The CDR3, as DNA: TGTGCCAGCAGTTGGACAGCGAACACCGGGGAGCTGTTTTTT.

The chain uses TRBV21-1 and TRBJ1-2; whether TRBD1, the table's D call, matches the DNA was not checked. TRBV21-1 is designated a pseudogene. The CDR3 contains 13 residues. The CDR3 here is CASSWQGNYGYTF. In DNA, the CDR3 is TGTGCCAGCAGCTGGCAGGGCAACTATGGCTACACCTTC.

Only one count was recorded for this clone. The chain links TRBV7-2 to TRBJ2-7, with a possible D match to TRBD2 (6 bases). Trimming stripped 4 bases from V and 6 bases from J, with 13 bases between. CDR1 is SGHTA, CDR2 FQGNSA, per germline. The CDR3 sequence is 13 residues long. The CDR3 bases are TGTGCCAGCAGCTCTAACCGGAGGGGCGAGCAGTACTTC. Translation gives CASSSNRRGEQYF. Using reference TRBV7-2 and TRBJ2-7 for the parts outside the CDR3, the full variable domain is GAGVSQSPSNKVTEKGKDVELRCDPISGHTALYWYRQSLGQGLEFLIYFQGNSAPDKSGLPSDRFSAERTGGSVSTLTIQRTQQEDSAVYLCASSSNRRGEQYFGPGTRLTVT.

The CDR3 sequence is CSANQGSTIYF. CDR3 DNA sequence: TGCAGTGCTAACCAGGGGAGCACCATATATTTT. This chain uses TRBV20-1 with TRBJ1-3, with D perhaps TRBD1 (6 bases). The CDR3 loop spans 11 amino acids. Looked up from germline, CDR1 is DFQATT and CDR2 is SNEGSKA (reference sequence). The ends were cut back, 4 bases at V and 9 bases at J, with 10 bases in the middle.

This clone has only a few counts. The chain has TRBV4-2 and TRBJ2-7; D is perhaps TRBD2 (5 bases). Germline lookup yields CDR1 LGHNA and CDR2 YNFKEQ. The CDR3 consists of 16 residues. The V end was cut by 0 bases, the J end by 3 bases, with 15 bases between. As DNA, the CDR3 is TGTGCCAGCAGCCAAGAGGAGACTACTTTTTACTACGAGCAGTACTTC. Translating gives CASSQEETTFYYEQYF.

The chain has TRBV9 and TRBJ2-7; 9 nucleotides align to TRBD1. Germline trimming cut 0 bases from V and 5 bases from J; bases unmatched to any gene: 6. The CDR3 loop spans 15 amino acids. CDR1 is SGDLS and CDR2 is YYNGEE in the germline V gene. The CDR3 is CASSVGRTGADEQYF. CDR3 sequence (DNA): TGTGCCAGCAGCGTAGGAAGGACAGGGGCGGACGAGCAGTACTTC.

This clone appeared a few times. The J gene is TRBJ2-1, the V gene TRBV28; TRBD1 aligns across 10 bases. J was trimmed by 5 bases and V by 5 bases; bases with no gene match: 6. Germline CDR1 is MDHEN and CDR2 is SYDVKM. This CDR3 comprises 15 residues. The CDR3: CASSLDRGLDNEQFF. In DNA, the CDR3 is TGTGCCAGCAGTCTAGACAGGGGGCTAGACAATGAGCAGTTCTTC.

V and J are TRBV18 and TRBJ1-4, with a tentative D call TRBD1 (6 bases). V was trimmed by 3 bases and J by 5 bases, leaving 7 bases between them. Germline V gene lookup returns CDR1 KGHSH and CDR2 LQKENI. CDR3 length equals 13 residues. The CDR3 region has the DNA TGTGCCAGCTCACCTACAGGGAATGAAAAACTGTTTTTT. Translation gives CASSPTGNEKLFF.

This chain links TRBV2 with TRBJ2-2; D unclear. This CDR3 comprises 13 residues. The germline gives CDR1 SNHLY, CDR2 FYNNEI. Trimming removed 6 bases from V and 2 bases from J, with 7 bases in between. The CDR3 nucleotides read TGTGCCAGCAGCCCCGGTAACACCGGGGAGCTGTTTTTT. Encoded protein: CASSPGNTGELFF.

V usage is TRBV19 and J usage is TRBJ1-5; perhaps TRBD1 as D (5 bases). CDR1 and CDR2 from the germline V gene are LNHDA and SQIVND (reference sequence). Trimming pared 5 bases from V and 7 bases from J, leaving 12 bases between. There are 13 residues in the CDR3. The DNA for the CDR3 is TGTGCCAGTAGTGGCCCAGGGAACCAGCCCCAGCATTTT. Protein sequence: CASSGPGNQPQHF. The full variable domain, with the rest looked up from reference TRBV19 and TRBJ1-5, is DGGITQSPKYLFRKEGQNVTLSCEQNLNHDAMYWYRQDPGQGLRLIYYSQIVNDFQKGDIAEGYSVSREKKESFPLTVTSAQKNPTAFYLCASSGPGNQPQHFGDGTRLSIL.

The rearrangement joins TRBV5-1 to TRBJ2-7, with TRBD1 matching 9 bases. Germline V CDR1 and CDR2: SGHRS, YFSETQ. CDR3 length: 15 residues. Unmatched junction bases numbered 10, after V lost 5 bases and J lost 4 bases. The CDR3 DNA sequence: TGCGCCAGCAGACCGGACAGGGGACTCGTTTACGAGCAGTACTTC. Amino acid sequence: CASRPDRGLVYEQYF.

V usage is TRBV20-1 and J usage is TRBJ2-5; D call uncertain. The CDR3 sequence is 11 residues long. Trimming left V 3 bases short and J 4 bases short, with 6 bases between. CDR1 is DFQATT and CDR2 is SNEGSKA in the germline V gene (reference sequence). The CDR3 loop reads CSASALETQYF. The DNA for the CDR3 is TGCAGTGCTAGTGCACTAGAGACCCAGTACTTC.

This clone has just one count. The genes are TRBV7-9 and TRBJ2-5; TRBD2 matches at 12 bases. This CDR3 is built from 17 residues. Trimming took 4 bases from V and 4 from J; bases not matched to a gene: 10. Germline CDR1 is SEHNR and CDR2 is FQNEAQ (reference sequence). CDR3 sequence (DNA): TGTGCCAGCAGCTCCACCCGGCGGACTAGCGGGGCAGAGACCCAGTACTTC. Translated: CASSSTRRTSGAETQYF.

This clone occurred once. V is TRBV29-1 and J is TRBJ2-1, with 8 bases identical to TRBD1. J was trimmed by 3 bases and V by 4 bases; bases with no gene match: 2. Germline lookup yields CDR1 SQVTM and CDR2 ANQGSEA. The CDR3 runs 13 residues. Here the CDR3 reads CSVVGQDYNEQFF. Written as DNA, the CDR3 is TGCAGCGTTGTGGGACAGGACTACAATGAGCAGTTCTTC.

This clone showed up just a few times. This chain links TRBV29-1 with TRBJ1-5, with TRBD1 matching over 7 bases. CDR1 SQVTM and CDR2 ANQGSEA come from the germline V gene. This CDR3 has 13 residues. J gave up 5 bases and V 6 bases, and 7 bases lay outside the gene matches. The CDR3 region has the DNA TGCAGCGTACGACAGGGAGGAGATCAGCCCCAGCATTTT. Its protein product is CSVRQGGDQPQHF.

There are a few counts of this clone. This chain joins TRBV7-8 and TRBJ2-7, with 8 nucleotides matching TRBD1. CDR3 length: 13 amino acids. Germline V gene data show CDR1 as SGHVS and CDR2 as FQNEAQ. Trimming at V came to 5 bases and at J to 2 bases, leaving 2 bases not matched to a gene. CDR3 sequence reads: CASSEGQAYEQYF. In nucleotides, the CDR3 is TGTGCCAGCAGCGAGGGACAGGCCTACGAGCAGTACTTC.

The chain carries TRBV9 and TRBJ1-3, with D uncertain. V was cut by 0 bases and J by 3 bases, with 10 bases left in between. The CDR3 runs 15 residues. The V gene's germline CDR1 is SGDLS and CDR2 YYNGEE. CDR3: CASSVAGSGGNTIYF. CDR3 DNA sequence: TGTGCCAGCAGCGTAGCCGGCAGCGGTGGAAACACCATATATTTT. Combining the CDR3 with reference TRBV9 and TRBJ1-3 gives the whole variable domain DSGVTQTPKHLITATGQRVTLRCSPRSGDLSVYWYQQSLDQGLQFLIQYYNGEERAKGNILERFSAQQFPDLHSELNLSSLELGDSALYFCASSVAGSGGNTIYFGEGSWLTVV.

This chain links TRBV7-3 with TRBJ1-6; D possibly corresponds to TRBD1 (5 bases). The V and J ends lost 5 bases and 4 bases respectively, with 15 bases between them. The CDR3 consists of 16 residues. Germline V gene sequence: CDR1 SGHTA, CDR2 FQGTGA. The CDR3 coding sequence is TGTGCCAGCAGCCACAGGTCGGTTCTTTATAATTCACCCCTCCACTTT. Its translation is CASSHRSVLYNSPLHF.

The sample holds a few counts of this clone. In DNA form, the CDR3 reads TGTGCCTGGATCAGAGTCAGCGGGGGGGCATTTAATGAGCAGTTCTTC. Protein: CAWIRVSGGAFNEQFF. This chain uses TRBV30 with TRBJ2-1; 10 bases align to TRBD2. V lost 4 bases and J lost 7; bases outside the gene matches: 13. The CDR3 is 16 amino acids. CDR1 GTSNPN and CDR2 SVGIG come from the germline V gene (reference sequence).